This T cell receptor (beta chain) was sequenced in a study of shared clonotypes between healthy human individuals. Generated by immunoSEQ multiplex PCR, the TCRdb table keeps only in-frame clones and is missing some. The table includes roughly 1,800,000 clones, just under 95% detected once. There are 17 residues in the CDR3. CDR1 is MNHEY and CDR2 is SMNVEV in the germline V gene (reference sequence). V dropped 0 bases and J dropped 0 bases, with 12 bases sitting between them. The naive CD8 subset, CD45RO-negative cells positively selected for CCR7, excluded terminally differentiated effector memory CD45RA+ cells.

This clonotype was obtained from a man younger than 35 in good health. What was sequenced was naive CD8+ T cells sorted from blood. The chain links TRBV27 to TRBJ2-1, with no clear D. The CDR3 DNA follows: TGTGCCAGCAGTTTATCCGAGGACGCGAGCTCCTACAATGAGCAGTTCTTC. The encoded protein is CASSLSEDASSYNEQFF.